This T cell receptor beta chain was sequenced in a study of persistence of HIV-infected CD4 T cells. V was pared by 0 bases and J by 4 bases, with 13 bases between. Germline lookup yields CDR1 MNHEY and CDR2 SMNVEV (reference sequence). The CDR3 covers 16 residues. This was the immunoSEQ version 4 assay in survey mode. Each sample used up to 1 ug genomic DNA diluted to roughly 10 ng/uL. TCRdb's table, derived via immunoSEQ multiplex PCR, lists solely in-frame clones and lacks some. The sample lists approximately 40,000 clones; more than 75% were seen once. Cells were stimulated with overlapping HIV-1 Gag 15-mer peptides. Sorted nonresponding memory CD4+ T cells were CD40L-negative, CD69-negative, CD45RO-high. The study, taken as a whole, reports: Compared with CD3/CD28-stimulated cells, CMV- and Gag-responding cells showed lower TCRbeta richness.

To note about this clone: Antigen specificity is unknown.

V is TRBV27 and J is TRBJ1-3; D ambiguous. The sequence derives from an adult man with HIV who was CMV-seropositive. Sequenced here: CD4+ T cells sorted from PBMCs after roughly 18-hour stimulation, sampled from a patient who received antiretroviral therapy. This CDR3 reads CASSLSPRAGGNTIYF. CDR3 nucleotides: TGTGCCAGCAGTTTATCGCCGAGGGCAGGCGGAAACACCATATATTTT.